The 29 T cell receptor beta chains in this list originate from one sample, sequenced in a study of tumor-infiltrating lymphocytes in primary liver carcinoma. Starting from 500 ng of total RNA, TCR beta cDNA was produced with a primer in the constant region. For TCR beta, libraries were produced by three nested multiplex PCR rounds using slightly modified ARM-PCR. Investigators reported that the first two PCR rounds, at about 9 cycles each, used TRBV1-TRBV30 forward primers with a C-beta reverse primer. TCRdb reanalysed the multiplex PCR reads using MiXCR and keeps one entry per CDR3 protein. Among almost 200,000 distinct CDR3 sequences listed, approximately 65% were seen once. It was unsorted whole blood that yielded blood RNA, and germline DNA was also extracted. The sequencing sample was made of peripheral blood. The receptors originated from a woman aged 60-75 years with primary liver carcinoma and hepatitis B virus infection.

Of note for this clonotype: One end of the junction does not line up with germline, which may come from a read error. The CDR3 sequence is CASSLGTCANPYKQYF. CDR3 DNA: TGTGCCAGCAGCTTAGGGACGTGTGCTAACCCCTACAAGCAGTACTTC. The chain uses TRBV11-2 and TRBJ2-7; no definite D call. In germline, CDR1 is SGHAT, CDR2 FQNNGV. This CDR3 has 16 amino acids.

Details on this clonotype: At one end the junction does not follow the germline gene, possibly because of a read error. This chain joins TRBV28 and TRBJ1-2; perhaps TRBD1 as D (6 bases). Looked up from germline, CDR1 is MDHEN and CDR2 is SYDVKM. The CDR3 is made up of 16 amino acids. CDR3 sequence reads: CASRNTGGDTNYGCTF. The CDR3 bases are TGTGCCAGCAGGAATACGGGGGGCGATACTAACTATGGCTGCACCTTC.

Of note for this clonotype: At one end, the junction sequence differs from germline, possibly due to a read error. CDR3 in DNA: TGTGCTAGCAGCCCCGGCCCCGGGAGGAACCCTGAAGCTTTCTTT. Translated, it gives CASSPGPGRNPEAFF. The chain uses TRBV11-3 and TRBJ1-1; no definite D call. The length of the CDR3 is 15 residues. Germline CDR1 SGHNT, CDR2 YENEEA.

At least ten counts were recorded for this clonotype. The chain employs TRBV7-9 and TRBJ2-3; 7 bases are shared with TRBD2. J was trimmed by 11 bases and V by 5 bases; bases with no gene match: 7. The CDR3 totals 12 residues. Germline lookup yields CDR1 SEHNR and CDR2 FQNEAQ (reference sequence). The CDR3 region is CASSPPGGGQYF. The CDR3 bases are TGTGCCAGCAGCCCCCCCGGCGGGGGGCAGTATTTT. Combining the CDR3 with reference TRBV7-9 and TRBJ2-3 gives the whole variable domain DTGVSQNPRHKITKRGQNVTFRCDPISEHNRLYWYRQTLGQGPEFLTYFQNEAQLEKSRLLSDRFSAERPKGSFSTLEIQRTEQGDSAMYLCASSPPGGGQYFGPGTRLTVL.

This sequence joins TRBV11-2 and TRBJ2-3; D perhaps matches TRBD2 (5 bases). The CDR3 sequence is 14 residues long. Per germline, CDR1 SGHAT and CDR2 FQNNGV. V was shortened by 2 bases and J by 5 bases, with 11 bases between the two germline ends. Here the CDR3 DNA reads TGTGCCAGCAGCTTATTGGGAGCCGAAGATACGCAGTATTTT. Amino acids: CASSLLGAEDTQYF.

The chain uses TRBV28 and TRBJ2-4, with TRBD2 matching 8 bases. J gave up 7 bases and V 6 bases, and 8 bases lay outside the gene matches. This CDR3 has 14 amino acids. Germline V gene data show CDR1 as MDHEN and CDR2 as SYDVKM. CDR3 in DNA: TGTGCCAGCAGATTTAGCGGGACGAAGAACATTCAGTACTTC. Its translation: CASRFSGTKNIQYF.

This chain joins TRBV29-1 and TRBJ2-7; 7 bases fit TRBD2. CDR1 is SQVTM, CDR2 ANQGSEA, per germline. With V trimmed by 8 bases and J by 13 bases, 14 bases remained unmatched. CDR3 length: 11 residues. Here the CDR3 reads CSIGDGRGSYF. CDR3 sequence (DNA): TGCAGCATTGGAGATGGTCGCGGGAGCTACTTC.

The chain recombines TRBV28 with TRBJ2-7, with 7 bases that match TRBD1. This CDR3 is 12 amino acids long. After removal of 6 bases from V and 6 bases from J, the junction contained 5 bases not matched to a gene. Germline loops: CDR1 MDHEN, CDR2 SYDVKM. CDR3 in amino acids: CASSDRAGEQYF. CDR3 coding DNA: TGTGCCAGCAGCGACAGGGCGGGCGAGCAGTACTTC.

The chain has TRBV7-8 and TRBJ2-2, with D possibly TRBD2 on 6 matching bases. V dropped 2 bases and J dropped 6 bases, with 16 bases sitting between them. The CDR3 covers 16 residues. The V gene's germline CDR1 is SGHVS and CDR2 FQNEAQ. The CDR3 DNA is TGTGCCAGCAGCTTATTCGGGCTATCGGGAGCCGGGGAGCTGTTTTTT. Translating it yields CASSLFGLSGAGELFF. The full variable domain, with the rest looked up from reference TRBV7-8 and TRBJ2-2, is GAGVSQSPRYKVAKRGQDVALRCDPISGHVSLFWYQQALGQGPEFLTYFQNEAQLDKSGLPSDRFFAERPEGSVSTLKIQRTQQEDSAVYLCASSLFGLSGAGELFFGEGSRLTVL.

This chain uses TRBV28 with TRBJ2-1; TRBD2 matches 14 bases. The V segment lost 9 bases and the J segment 7 bases; nucleotides outside the gene matches: 11. The CDR3 extends over 16 amino acids. Germline V CDR1 and CDR2: MDHEN, SYDVKM. The CDR3 protein is CASSPMGLAGVNEQFF. The CDR3 coding sequence is TGTGCCAGTAGTCCCATGGGACTAGCGGGAGTGAATGAGCAGTTCTTC.

Of note for this clonotype: Likely a read error: the CDR3 ends without its conserved phenylalanine or tryptophan. CDR3: CSAGFGYSETQYS. The DNA for the CDR3 is TGCAGCGCCGGTTTCGGGTATTCTGAGACCCAGTACTCC. The V gene is TRBV29-1, the J gene TRBJ2-5; no firm D call. CDR1 and CDR2 (germline): SQVTM, ANQGSEA. Trimming pared 7 bases from V and 5 bases from J, leaving 17 bases between. The CDR3 covers 13 residues.

This clonotype has ten or more counts. The chain employs TRBV4-2 and TRBJ2-7; 12 bases are shared with TRBD1. Germline V gene sequence: CDR1 LGHNA, CDR2 YNFKEQ. This CDR3 is built from 16 residues. The ends lost 3 bases at V and 6 bases at J; junction bases unmatched: 9. CDR3 residues: CASSQDSWDRGREQYF. In DNA form, the CDR3 reads TGTGCCAGCAGCCAGGACTCTTGGGACAGGGGGCGCGAGCAGTACTTC.

The CDR3 bases are TGTGCCAGCAGGGAGGACTTGTTGCTTGGCGGGCCCCACGAGCAGTACTTC. This translates into CASREDLLLGGPHEQYF. The J gene is TRBJ2-7, the V gene TRBV28; perhaps TRBD2 as D (5 bases). The CDR3 contains 17 residues. The germline V and J ends were trimmed by 6 bases and 5 bases, with 26 bases remaining between them. CDR1 is MDHEN and CDR2 is SYDVKM in the germline V gene.

The V gene is TRBV4-1, the J gene TRBJ2-7; 8 bases line up with TRBD2. Per germline, CDR1 MGHRA and CDR2 YSYEKL. V gave up 10 bases and J gave up 0 bases; unmatched junction bases: 14. CDR3 length: 16 residues. DNA for the CDR3: TGCGCCACGAGCCCACCTGGACTAGCCCTCTCCTACGAGCAGTACTTC. Translation gives CATSPPGLALSYEQYF.

In this sample, this clonotype turned up a few times. The junction departs from the called germline gene at one end, perhaps through a read error. The chain recombines TRBV11-2 with TRBJ2-2, with a weak D call TRBD2 (5 bases). This CDR3 is built from 17 residues. In germline, CDR1 is SGHAT, CDR2 FQNNGV. CDR3 amino acids: CVSRGLAGVMRTGELFF. The CDR3 DNA follows: TGTGTCAGCAGAGGTCTAGCTGGAGTAATGAGGACCGGGGAGCTGTTTTTT.

V usage is TRBV11-2 and J usage is TRBJ1-4; D may be TRBD1 (5 bases). The germline CDR1 and CDR2 sequences are SGHAT and FQNNGV. The CDR3 has 17 amino acids. In nucleotides, the CDR3 is TGTATCAGCAGCTTAGTGGTGGGGACGAGAACTAATGAAAAACTGTTTTTT. The encoded protein is CISSLVVGTRTNEKLFF.

This clonotype was counted ten times or more. This chain connects TRBV6-1 to TRBJ2-3; D perhaps matches TRBD1 (6 bases). Germline V lookup: CDR1 MNHNS, CDR2 SASEGT. The germline V and J ends were trimmed by 8 bases and 4 bases, with 16 bases remaining between them. This CDR3 has 14 residues. The CDR3 DNA reads TGTGCCAGCGAGGGACAACGAACCGCAGATACGCAGTATTTT. This codes for CASEGQRTADTQYF.

This clonotype was observed many times. The rearrangement joins TRBV12-3 or TRBV12-4 to TRBJ1-1; weak D call: TRBD1 (5 bases). Trimming pared 5 bases from V and 2 bases from J, leaving 12 bases between. The CDR3 spans 14 residues. CDR3 in amino acids: CASSVTVANTEAFF. The CDR3 DNA reads as TGTGCCAGCAGTGTGACAGTAGCCAACACTGAAGCTTTCTTT.

Details on this clonotype: This may be a read error, as it is one base from a much larger clone. The chain has TRBV6-1 and TRBJ2-5; D unresolved. The CDR3 runs 13 residues. Germline-derived CDR1 and CDR2 are MNHNS and SASEGT. Between the trimmed V and J ends, which lost 6 bases and 4 bases, there was a span of 12 bases. CDR3 residues: CASSGYSLETQYF. CDR3 bases: TGTGCCAGCAGCGGTTACAGTCTAGAGACCCAGTACTTC.

Only a few counts were recorded for this clonotype. The junction differs from germline at one of its ends, possibly a read error. In DNA form, the CDR3 reads TGTGCCAGCAGGCGGCGGGATCCCGGGGAGCCGTTTTTT. Protein sequence: CASRRRDPGEPFF. The V gene is TRBV12-3 or TRBV12-4, the J gene TRBJ2-2; the D gene is possibly TRBD2 (6 bases). The CDR3 sequence is 13 residues long.

With regard to this clonotype: A much larger clone lies a single base off, so this may be a read error. Here the CDR3 reads CASTLAGGYKQYF. The CDR3 region has the DNA TGTGCCAGCACCCTAGCGGGAGGTTACAAGCAGTACTTC. V is TRBV14 and J is TRBJ2-7, with 11 nucleotides matching TRBD2. Per germline, CDR1 SGHDN and CDR2 FVKESK. The CDR3 is 13 amino acids. With V trimmed by 7 bases and J by 8 bases, 7 bases remained unmatched.

This clonotype has ten or more counts. The rearrangement uses TRBV6-1 and TRBJ1-4; tentatively, D is TRBD1 (6 bases). V lost 2 bases, J lost 11 bases, and 12 bases lay in between. The CDR3 covers 13 residues. Germline V gene lookup returns CDR1 MNHNS and CDR2 SASEGT. CDR3 residues: CASSESWTAKLFF. The CDR3 DNA is TGTGCCAGCAGTGAATCTTGGACAGCTAAACTGTTTTTT.

Concerning this clonotype: A single base separates this from a much larger clone, so it may be a read error. The V gene is TRBV12-3 or TRBV12-4, the J gene TRBJ2-7; 10 bases map to TRBD2. V lost 5 bases and J lost 4; bases outside the gene matches: 5. This CDR3 is built from 14 residues. The CDR3 reads CASSGASGSYEQYF. The CDR3 region has the DNA TGTGCCAGCAGTGGGGCTAGCGGGAGTTACGAGCAGTACTTC.

J is TRBJ2-1 and V is TRBV4-1, with 7 bases aligning to TRBD2. Germline loops: CDR1 MGHRA, CDR2 YSYEKL. V lost 10 bases, J lost 6 bases, and 12 bases stayed unmatched. CDR3 length equals 14 residues. In nucleotides, the CDR3 is TGCGCCAACCGGACTAGTGGGTGGGGCAATGAGCAGTTCTTC. Protein sequence: CANRTSGWGNEQFF.

As for this clonotype: A junction end diverges from the germline sequence, so it may reflect a read error. The chain employs TRBV11-2 and TRBJ2-7; tentatively, D is TRBD2 (5 bases). Germline lookup yields CDR1 SGHAT and CDR2 FQNNGV. This CDR3 has 12 amino acids. This CDR3 reads CAGSSGEHPQSF. CDR3 coding DNA: TGTGCCGGCAGCTCCGGGGAGCATCCACAATCCTTC.

The chain employs TRBV11-3 and TRBJ2-1; D is unresolved. The CDR3 consists of 13 residues. Per germline, CDR1 SGHNT and CDR2 YENEEA. The V end was cut by 9 bases, the J end by 1 base, with 10 bases between. This CDR3 reads CASTQSSYNEQFF. The CDR3 coding sequence is TGTGCCAGTACCCAGAGTTCCTACAATGAGCAGTTCTTC.

Ten or more counts support this clonotype. The CDR3 region is CASSLYNSPLHF. In nucleotides, the CDR3 is TGTGCCAGCAGCCTCTACAATTCACCCCTCCACTTT. The chain recombines TRBV5-4 with TRBJ1-6, with D unresolved. V lost 4 bases and J lost 7, with 6 bases in between. The CDR3 is made up of 12 amino acids. Germline V lookup: CDR1 SGHNT, CDR2 YYREEE (reference sequence).

Remarks on this clonotype: A junction end diverges from the germline sequence, so it may reflect a read error. J is TRBJ2-7 and V is TRBV12-3 or TRBV12-4; 7 nucleotides match TRBD2. This CDR3 is built from 18 residues. This CDR3 reads CASSLGDRLADSSYEQYF. The DNA for the CDR3 is TGTGCCAGCAGTTTAGGAGACAGACTAGCAGACAGCTCCTACGAGCAATACTTC.

The rearrangement links TRBV11-2 to TRBJ2-1; 7 bases match TRBD2. The CDR3 consists of 16 residues. Germline CDR1 reads SGHAT; CDR2 reads FQNNGV. Germline trimming cut 5 bases from V and 8 bases from J; bases unmatched to any gene: 15. The CDR3 sequence: CASSPFPPTAGDEQFF. CDR3 bases: TGTGCCAGCAGCCCCTTCCCCCCGACCGCGGGGGATGAGCAGTTCTTC.